The T cell receptor (beta chain) described here comes from a study of blood T cell repertoires in COVID-19 (dated by TCRdb to 2019 to 2021). Regarding the study in general: Samples from collaborators originated in the United States, Italy and Spain and spanned both the acute and convalescent phases of COVID-19. The prospective study material was composed of cDNA or gDNA derived from T cells, B-cell-depleted T cells, or PBMCs. Deeply sampled blood TCRbeta repertoires from subjects exposed to, actively infected with, or recovered from COVID-19 were included in the dataset. The repertoires were released in a freely available public database intended as a resource for research on the immune response to SARS-CoV-2. Samples came from the ongoing ImmuneRACE study (first 160 participants) plus 1,254 subjects from 6 global collaborators. The sample metadata nearly always contained a de-identified subject ID, COVID-19 status, age in years and sex. HLA class I and class II types, where available, came from metadata supplied by the sample provider rather than from assay-based typing.

CDR3 length: 16 amino acids, cysteine to phenylalanine. Left in the record is the CDR3 DNA by itself, 48 bases read in frame from the first base. Relative to germline, V is 2 bases shorter and J is 4 bases shorter, with 15 bases between their ends. In the germline V gene, CDR1 corresponds to ENHRY and CDR2 to SYGVKD. TCRbeta CDR3 regions were amplified from genomic DNA using the immunoSEQ Assay, a bias-controlled multiplex PCR. On the study's bioinformatics: The number of nucleated cells in each sample was estimated from the amplification of reference gene primers within the assay. To quantify the absolute abundance of each unique TCRbeta CDR3 rearrangement, sequence reads were collapsed and filtered. For each sample, productive Simpson clonality was calculated as the square root of Simpson's diversity index across productive rearrangements. TCRdb holds this immuneACCESS table with in-frame rearrangements only. Some clones are missing; in checked studies, unresolved V genes explain under half, and the rest has no known cause. V and J calls and clone size are those listed in that table; D and trimming were worked out from the DNA. The sample profile shows around 140,000 clones; around 88% of them were found once. The ten largest clones add up to less than 2% of the sample.

Each collaborating institution followed its own protocols to collect whole blood in K2EDTA tubes. For TCRbeta analysis, collaborator samples were shipped as frozen whole blood, as isolated PBMCs, or as DNA extracted from either sample type. What the study reported, not specific to this receptor: How much clinical and demographic metadata was included differed by source and by participant, and the metadata was provided uncurated.

As regards this clone: This receptor's antigen is unknown. Nothing much larger sits one base from this clone, and base qualities are not available.

The sample consisted of peripheral blood. Rearrangement joined TRBV10-3 to TRBJ2-1, with a weak D call of TRBD1 (6 bases match). The TCR comes from a woman aged 55-69 years with acute or convalescent COVID-19. The DNA reads TGTGCCATCAGTGAGCCTTCCTCGGACAGTTACAATGAGCAGTTCTTC. Its translation reads: CAISEPSSDSYNEQFF.